This is a list of T cell receptor beta chains from one sample in a study of shared clonotypes between healthy human individuals. Libraries were prepared by immunoSEQ multiplex PCR; TCRdb keeps only in-frame clonotypes and omits some of them. The top ten clones hold around 0.4% of a sample with 2 million to 2.5 million clones, about 90% of them seen once. Input material: naive CD4+ T cells from PBMCs. All receptors come from a man aged 18-30 years in good health. Some clones in this sample may be carry-over from other donors' samples. CDR3s include the opening cysteine and the closing phenylalanine or tryptophan. D genes are given only for firm matches. The size of a clone is reported for some rows only, either as once, few or many, or as a class for expanded clones.

TRBJ2-6,NA,NA,TRBV25-1,CASTQRPGQMIGANVLTF,TGTGCCAGCACTCAAAGACCGGGACAAATGATCGGGGCCAACGTCCTGACTTTC
TRBJ2-1,TRBD2,NA,TRBV7-3,CASSSTSGDYNEQFF,TGTGCCAGCAGCTCGACTAGCGGGGACTACAATGAGCAGTTCTTC
TRBJ1-3,TRBD1,NA,TRBV5-8,CASSRTAGQGATGNTIYF,TGCGCCAGCAGCCGCACGGCGGGACAGGGGGCGACTGGAAACACCATATATTTT
TRBJ2-1,NA,NA,TRBV5-1,CASSLLSGIPYNEQFF,TGCGCCAGCAGCTTGTTGAGCGGAATCCCATACAATGAGCAGTTCTTC
TRBJ1-5,NA,NA,TRBV6-6,CASSTGRPNLGEPQHF,TGTGCCAGCAGCACCGGCCGGCCAAACCTGGGGGAGCCCCAGCATTTT
TRBJ2-1,NA,once,TRBV21-1,CASVRRQRSGEQFF,TGTGCCAGCGTCCGACGGCAACGGAGTGGTGAGCAGTTCTTC
TRBJ2-6,NA,NA,TRBV7-3,CASSVPGPPSGANVLTF,TGTGCCAGCAGCGTCCCGGGACCCCCCTCCGGGGCCAACGTCCTGACTTTC
TRBJ2-5,TRBD1,NA,TRBV27,CASSITDRGPKETQYF,TGTGCCAGCAGTATAACCGACAGGGGCCCAAAAGAGACCCAGTACTTC
TRBJ2-1,NA,NA,TRBV12-5,CASGQIEGWDEQFF,TGTGCTAGTGGCCAGATAGAAGGCTGGGATGAGCAGTTCTTC
TRBJ1-2,TRBD1,NA,TRBV28,CATVGVAGGYGYTF,TGTGCCACAGTCGGAGTCGCAGGGGGATATGGCTACACCTTC
TRBJ1-2,NA,NA,TRBV25-1,CASSEWGYGYTF,TGTGCCAGCAGTGAATGGGGATATGGCTACACCTTC
TRBJ2-3,TRBD2,NA,TRBV29-1,CSGEAGAQYF,TGCAGCGGGGAGGCGGGAGCGCAGTATTTT
TRBJ2-3,NA,NA,TRBV5-4,CASSLPPLGGTDTQYF,TGTGCCAGCAGCTTACCGCCCCTGGGCGGCACAGATACGCAGTATTTT
TRBJ2-2,NA,once,TRBV4-2,CASSLGGRATGELFF,TGTGCCAGCAGCCTTGGGGGGCGGGCCACCGGGGAGCTGTTTTTT
TRBJ2-6,TRBD1,NA,TRBV7-2,CASRPIPGTGSGANVLTF,TGTGCCAGCAGACCCATACCCGGGACAGGCTCTGGGGCCAACGTCCTGACTTTC
TRBJ2-7,TRBD1,NA,TRBV5-1,CASSLQPGQGPEQYF,TGCGCCAGCAGCTTGCAGCCGGGACAGGGCCCCGAGCAGTACTTC
TRBJ1-1,NA,NA,TRBV4-3,CASSQSARNPNTEAFF,TGCGCCAGCAGCCAATCAGCCAGGAACCCGAACACTGAAGCTTTCTTT
TRBJ2-3,NA,NA,TRBV9,CASGTPSTDTQYF,TGTGCCAGCGGGACACCTAGCACAGATACGCAGTATTTT
TRBJ2-7,NA,NA,TRBV15,CATSSDLDTLYEQYF,TGTGCCACCAGCAGCGATTTGGACACACTCTACGAGCAGTACTTC
TRBJ1-2,NA,NA,TRBV28,CASSLRQGGYTF,TGTGCCAGCAGTTTAAGGCAGGGGGGCTACACCTTC
TRBJ1-1,NA,NA,TRBV7-8,CASSFEVGGDEAFF,TGTGCCAGCAGCTTCGAGGTTGGGGGGGATGAAGCTTTCTTT
TRBJ2-7,TRBD2,once,TRBV4-2,CASSHLLAGDYGPYEQYF,TGTGCCAGCAGCCATCTCTTAGCGGGGGATTATGGACCCTACGAGCAGTACTTC
TRBJ2-5,NA,NA,TRBV7-3,CASSKGPKETQYF,TGTGCCAGCAGCAAGGGACCAAAAGAGACCCAGTACTTC
TRBJ1-1,NA,NA,TRBV29-1,CSVALQLGNTEAFF,TGCAGCGTTGCGCTACAGCTCGGAAACACTGAAGCTTTCTTT
TRBJ1-2,NA,NA,TRBV27,CASRGGRGLGRSYGYTF,TGTGCCAGCAGAGGTGGCCGAGGCCTCGGCAGAAGCTATGGCTACACCTTC
TRBJ2-1,TRBD2,NA,TRBV7-2,CASRLNYPGTSGINEQFF,TGTGCCAGCAGACTAAATTACCCCGGGACTAGCGGTATCAATGAGCAGTTCTTC
TRBJ2-6,NA,NA,TRBV4-3,CASSRNQGGVSGANVLTF,TGCGCCAGCAGCCGGAACCAGGGGGGCGTCTCTGGGGCCAACGTCCTGACTTTC
TRBJ1-4,NA,NA,TRBV9,CASTATGTLGEKLFF,TGTGCCAGCACGGCTACAGGGACCCTTGGGGAAAAACTGTTTTTT
TRBJ2-1,TRBD1,NA,TRBV19,CASSIRTGIDEQFF,TGTGCCAGTAGTATACGGACAGGGATCGATGAGCAGTTCTTC
TRBJ1-2,NA,NA,TRBV4-3,CASSQDLGYGYTF,TGCGCCAGCAGCCAAGATCTCGGCTATGGCTACACCTTC
TRBJ2-7,NA,NA,TRBV6-5,CASRIPGPGAGEQYF,TGTGCCAGCAGAATCCCGGGACCCGGGGCGGGGGAGCAGTACTTC
TRBJ2-3,TRBD2,NA,TRBV4-2,CASSQETSGTPGGTDTQYF,TGTGCCAGCAGCCAAGAGACTAGCGGGACCCCTGGGGGCACAGATACGCAGTATTTT
TRBJ1-1,NA,NA,TRBV6-6,CASSQGYNTEAFF,TGTGCCAGTTCACAGGGTTATAACACTGAAGCTTTCTTT
TRBJ2-5,NA,NA,TRBV5-6,CASSFISSRQETQYF,TGTGCCAGCAGCTTTATTAGCTCCCGCCAAGAGACCCAGTACTTC
TRBJ2-1,TRBD2,NA,TRBV5-1,CASSDEGTSGRRNEQFF,TGCGCCAGCAGCGATGAGGGGACTAGCGGGAGGCGTAATGAGCAGTTCTTC
TRBJ2-5,TRBD1,NA,TRBV29-1,CSATGQDQETQYF,TGCAGCGCAACTGGACAGGACCAAGAGACCCAGTACTTC
TRBJ2-1,NA,NA,TRBV7-2,CASSLVPSTDNEQFF,TGTGCCAGCAGCTTAGTCCCCTCAACCGACAATGAGCAGTTCTTC
TRBJ2-1,TRBD2,NA,TRBV7-6,CASSLSGTSGSSQQFF,TGTGCCAGCAGCCTCTCCGGGACTAGCGGGAGTTCCCAGCAGTTCTTC
TRBJ2-1,TRBD2,NA,TRBV5-1,CASSWPGGRGQSNEQFF,TGCGCCAGCAGCTGGCCGGGCGGGAGGGGTCAAAGTAATGAGCAGTTCTTC
TRBJ2-2,NA,once,TRBV30,CAWSVTRTNTGELFF,TGTGCCTGGAGTGTGACTAGAACCAACACCGGGGAGCTGTTTTTT
TRBJ2-7,TRBD1,NA,TRBV29-1,CSVEGQVNSYEQYF,TGCAGCGTTGAGGGACAGGTCAACTCCTACGAGCAGTACTTC
TRBJ2-1,TRBD2,NA,TRBV9,CASSAPRGGLAGVVEQFF,TGTGCCAGCAGCGCCCCCCGGGGGGGACTAGCGGGAGTGGTAGAGCAGTTCTTC
TRBJ2-1,TRBD2,once,TRBV18,CASSPGLGREGRGEQFF,TGTGCCAGCTCACCAGGACTAGGGCGGGAGGGCCGCGGAGAGCAGTTCTTC
TRBJ2-1,NA,NA,TRBV28,CASSFGAPPGNEQFF,TGTGCCAGCAGTTTTGGTGCCCCTCCCGGTAATGAGCAGTTCTTC
TRBJ2-7,NA,NA,TRBV28,CASSLPTAYEQYF,TGTGCCAGCAGTTTACCCACCGCCTACGAGCAGTACTTC
TRBJ2-1,TRBD1,NA,TRBV7-9,CASSRTGNNEQFF,TGTGCCAGCAGCCGGACAGGGAACAATGAGCAGTTCTTC
TRBJ1-5,TRBD1,NA,TRBV28,CATDRGKGQPQHF,TGTGCCACTGACAGGGGGAAGGGTCAGCCCCAGCATTTT
TRBJ2-7,TRBD2,NA,TRBV6-5,CASRLAGQGFPEYF,TGTGCCAGCAGGTTAGCGGGACAAGGGTTTCCGGAGTACTTC
TRBJ2-7,TRBD1,NA,TRBV5-1,CASSAGQGTYEQYF,TGCGCCAGCAGCGCGGGACAGGGAACCTACGAGCAGTACTTC
TRBJ2-2,TRBD1,NA,TRBV6-1,CASSGDRGGSRELFF,TGTGCCAGCAGTGGTGACAGGGGAGGTAGCCGGGAGCTGTTTTTT
TRBJ2-7,NA,NA,TRBV9,CASSVEGSYEQYF,TGTGCCAGCAGCGTAGAAGGGAGCTACGAGCAGTACTTC
TRBJ2-5,NA,NA,TRBV19,CASSSGTTETQYF,TGTGCCAGTAGTTCCGGGACAACCGAGACCCAGTACTTC
TRBJ2-7,NA,NA,TRBV27,CASSSTRAPGYEQYF,TGTGCCAGCAGTTCAACCAGGGCCCCTGGCTACGAGCAGTACTTC
TRBJ2-3,TRBD2,NA,TRBV5-1,CASSSPALSGRETDTQYF,TGCGCCAGCAGCTCGCCAGCCCTTAGCGGGAGGGAAACAGATACGCAGTATTTT
TRBJ1-2,NA,NA,TRBV28,CASSPTVSYGYTF,TGTGCCAGCAGCCCGACAGTATCCTATGGCTACACCTTC
TRBJ2-2,TRBD2,NA,TRBV10-3,CAISDGALAGENTGELFF,TGTGCCATCAGTGACGGGGCCTTGGCGGGAGAAAACACCGGGGAGCTGTTTTTT
TRBJ2-3,NA,once,TRBV9,CASSKGGGREDTQYF,TGTGCCAGCAGCAAAGGTGGGGGTCGGGAGGATACGCAGTATTTT
TRBJ2-3,TRBD2,NA,TRBV7-8,CASSLAEREIDTQYF,TGTGCCAGCAGCTTAGCGGAGCGGGAGATAGATACGCAGTATTTT
TRBJ1-5,NA,NA,TRBV6-6,CASSYGWNQPQHF,TGTGCCAGCAGTTACGGGTGGAATCAGCCCCAGCATTTT
TRBJ2-2,NA,NA,TRBV28,CASSSSEYTGELFF,TGTGCCAGCAGTTCTAGCGAATACACCGGGGAGCTGTTTTTT